This TCR beta chain emerged from a study of T cells in Graves' hyperthyroidism and ophthalmopathy. As for the study in general: Peripheral blood was acquired at first diagnosis, ahead of any therapy whatsoever. Study-level results: Ophthalmopathy was told apart from stable hyperthyroidism by a 13 V-J model. Blood also showed most of the thyroid clonotypes that were expanded above 0.001.

The germline gives CDR1 MNHEY, CDR2 SVGEGT. The V end was cut by 10 bases, the J end by 3 bases, with 15 bases between. This CDR3 spans 14 amino acids. The TCR beta CDR3 regions underwent amplification using RNA transcripts as the source. The HTBI primer set served for first-round RT-PCR of the TCR CDR3. TCRdb reprocessed the multiplex PCR reads with MiXCR, giving one entry per CDR3 protein. The data contain more than 300,000 distinct CDR3 sequences, 15% to 20% of them singletons. Comment on this clonotype: Its antigen remains unknown.

Each diagnosis was grounded in clinical symptoms, serum thyroxine and TRAb, thyroid ultrasound, and orbital computed tomography. The specimen was blood. The chain carries TRBV6-2 or TRBV6-3 and TRBJ1-4; no firm D call. The TCR sequence derives from a man between 18 and 29 years old with Graves' ophthalmopathy. In DNA form, the CDR3 reads TGTGCCATCAAAAGCGTCGCGGCTAATGAAAAACTGTTTTTT. Residues: CAIKSVAANEKLFF.